This record looks at one T cell receptor (beta chain) sequence and its context. There is no known antigen for this receptor. The read comes to an end 3 residues before the CDR3 does, leaving the germline J gene to fill in the end. This entry belongs to a study of TET2 disruption in CD19-targeted CAR T cells (dated by TCRdb to between 2018 and 2020). With regard to the full study: No additional inclusion criteria were applied, and the number of samples was determined by the original clinical trial design and by sample availability.

The immunoSEQ assay was used for deep sequencing of the TCR beta chain. The authors' analysis ran thus. Only productive TCR beta rearrangements were used to calculate clonotype frequencies. Not all clones reach the TCRdb copy of this immuneACCESS table, which keeps in-frame sequences only. Checked studies attribute under half of the gap to unresolved V genes and leave the rest unexplained. V, J and clone size are taken as reported in that table, and D and trimming were inferred from the DNA itself. The sample's records list more than 25,000 clones. The ten top clones hold more than 1.5% of the sample. The treatment or condition label on this specimen signifies: autologous CTL019 cells: CD19 CAR with 4-1BB and CD3 zeta domains. The CD19 CAR incorporated TCR zeta and 4-1BB costimulatory signaling domains. Leukapheresis was used to collect the T cells for CTL019 manufacturing from peripheral blood. The DNeasy Blood and Tissue Kit was used to extract genomic DNA from pre-infusion T cells, peripheral blood, or sorted post-infusion T cells.

Findings and caveats that apply to the study as a whole: Conclusions about the patient's CAR T cells rested on extensive analysis of a single subject.

The CDR3, cysteine through phenylalanine, is 13 amino acids long. Shown are 30 bases from within the CDR3, in frame from base 1. CDR1 SEHNR and CDR2 FQNEAQ were looked up in the germline V gene (reference sequence). The rearrangement joined TRBV7-9 to TRBJ1-1; no D gene can be assigned with confidence. This receptor was taken from a man in his 70s with chronic lymphocytic leukemia. The sequencing used CD8- CAR+ T cells sorted from cultured blood T cells, collected for CD19 CAR T cell therapy. The sample's cell subset or site label, in plain terms: CD8-negative CAR-positive T cells from the infusion product. CDR3 DNA (partial): TGTGCCAGCAGCTTAAACAGCGGCAGAAAT. It is translated as CASSLNSGRN. The whole CDR3 reads CASSLNSGRNAFF.